This T cell receptor beta chain is drawn from a study of CD8+CD57+ T cells in acquired aplastic anemia (dated by TCRdb to 2017 to 2018). As for the study more broadly: Extracted DNA from sorted CD4+ and CD8+ cells averaged around 3.5 ug, ranging from roughly 0.17 to 27.4 ug. CD8+CD57+ expansion was defined as a frequency above the mean frequency observed in healthy subjects. Here is what the overall study found, with its caveats: Roughly 30 CD8+ CDR3 sequences were shared between patients and controls but appeared highly expressed in patients and within their immunodominant clones. No significant difference in CD8+ Simpson's diversity was found between patients and healthy controls (P=0.060).

There are many counts of this clonotype. It has no known antigen specificity. No base-level quality is on record; no much larger clone is a single base apart. Profiling of TCR beta VDJ combinations and CDR3 sequences used genomic DNA as the template. TCR repertoire sequencing was run on an Illumina HiSeq 2000. The published analysis was carried out like this. Repertoires were assessed using TRBV/TRBJ rearrangement plots, CDR3 size and DJ length profiles, and Simpson's diversity index. The most abundant DNA sequence in the deep sequencing data was defined as the immunodominant clone. CDR3 amino acid sequences were screened for sharing across subjects and were compared with published repertoires and the VDJdb database. TCRdb reprocessing: public reads trimmed at Q25 with fastp, clones called with MiXCR, in-frame beta chains kept. Every entry covers one CDR3 protein and lists the most common genes and DNA from its rows. TCRdb's processing, not the authors', yielded these V and J calls. Here the sample has about 200,000 distinct CDR3 sequences; under 55% occur a single time. The top ten constitute 20% of the sample.

The patients picked for sequencing were ones in whom flow cytometry had shown an expansion of CD8+CD57+ cells. All patients had severe acquired aplastic anemia diagnosed by International Study of Aplastic Anemia and Agranulocytosis and Camitta criteria. No therapy had been received by the patients at the time of blood sampling. In this study, sorted CD4+ and CD8+ T cells from the blood of healthy subjects and of severe aplastic anemia patients had their TCR repertoires deep-sequenced. Patients were enrolled under clinicaltrials.gov protocols 00001620, 01623167, 00001397, 00071045, 00081523 and 00961064 in the USA. Ficoll-Paque density gradient centrifugation was used to isolate peripheral blood mononuclear cells. Before DNA extraction, CD4+ and CD8+ T cells were sorted by FACS or by magnetic beads. V loses 8 bases at its end and J loses 6 bases; junction bases beyond the gene matches: 12. Taken from cysteine to phenylalanine, the CDR3 has 15 residues. Only CDR3 DNA is held: 45 bases, read in frame from base 1. The germline V gene (reference sequence) sets CDR1 to LNHDA and CDR2 to SQIVND.

The sample consisted of sorted CD4+, CD8+, or CD8+CD57+ T cells (not recorded which) from PBMCs. This TCR was sampled from a human donor with aplastic anemia. The chain couples TRBV19 to TRBJ1-5, with 8 central nucleotides matching TRBD1. The CDR3 corresponds to CASGTGGGGGQPQHF. The DNA sequence follows: TGTGCCAGTGGTACAGGGGGGGGTGGAGGTCAGCCCCAGCATTTT.